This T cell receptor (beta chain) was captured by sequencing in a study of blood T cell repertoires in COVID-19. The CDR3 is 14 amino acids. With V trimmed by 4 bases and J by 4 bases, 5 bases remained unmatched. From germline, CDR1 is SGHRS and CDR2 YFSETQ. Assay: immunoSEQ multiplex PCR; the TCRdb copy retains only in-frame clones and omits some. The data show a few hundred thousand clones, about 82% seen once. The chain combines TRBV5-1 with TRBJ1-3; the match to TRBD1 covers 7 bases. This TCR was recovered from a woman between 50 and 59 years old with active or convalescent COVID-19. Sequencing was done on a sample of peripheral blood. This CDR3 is CASSPGTAGNTIYF. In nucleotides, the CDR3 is TGCGCCAGCAGCCCCGGGACAGCAGGAAACACCATATATTTT.